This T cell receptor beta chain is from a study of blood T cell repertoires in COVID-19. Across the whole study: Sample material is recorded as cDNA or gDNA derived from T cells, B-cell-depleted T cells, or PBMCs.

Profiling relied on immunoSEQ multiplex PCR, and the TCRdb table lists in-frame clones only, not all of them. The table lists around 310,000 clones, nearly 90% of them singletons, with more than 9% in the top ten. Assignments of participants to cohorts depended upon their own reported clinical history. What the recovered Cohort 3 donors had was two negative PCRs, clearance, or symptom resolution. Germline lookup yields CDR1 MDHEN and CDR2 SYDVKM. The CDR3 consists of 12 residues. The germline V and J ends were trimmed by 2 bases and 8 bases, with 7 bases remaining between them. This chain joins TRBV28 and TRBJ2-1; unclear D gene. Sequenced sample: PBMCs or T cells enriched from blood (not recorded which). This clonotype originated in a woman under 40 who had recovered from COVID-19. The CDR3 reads CASSLRSDEQFF. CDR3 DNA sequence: TGTGCCAGCAGTTTACGGTCGGATGAGCAGTTCTTC.